This T cell receptor beta chain was identified during a study of coeliac disease. V shed 8 bases and J 9 bases; nucleotides not matched to a gene: 4. The germline V gene has CDR1 KGHSH and CDR2 LQKENI. CDR3 size: 11 residues. This clone appeared once. Its antigen is undetermined. Data came from immunoSEQ multiplex PCR; TCRdb stores just in-frame clones and leaves some out. The table includes 3,500 to 5,500 clones, 60% to 70% detected once. Study outcomes and limitations: Lower clonality than controls marked TRB and TRG repertoires from active celiac intraepithelial and lamina propria samples.

The source is a man aged 70-80 years with active celiac disease. The sequencing sample was made of intraepithelial lymphocytes from the gut. The V and J genes are TRBV18 and TRBJ2-1; 7 bases align to TRBD2. The CDR3 here is CASRGGGEQFF. In DNA, the CDR3 is TGTGCCAGCCGGGGCGGGGGTGAGCAGTTCTTC.